These 29 T cell receptor beta chains were all obtained from the same sample, sequenced in a study of OX40 agonist ivuxolimab in advanced cancers. The repertoire was sequenced with immunoSEQ multiplex PCR; TCRdb's copy has only in-frame clones and lacks some. The sample includes around 92,000 clones, 85% to 95% of them seen just once. The sequencing used CD4+ or CD8+ T cells sorted from blood, collected in a trial of the OX40 agonist ivuxolimab. All receptors come from an adult with an advanced solid tumor such as melanoma, head and neck, liver or kidney cancer.

J is TRBJ2-3 and V is TRBV4-3; no clear D. Per germline, CDR1 LGHNA and CDR2 YSLEER. This CDR3 has 15 amino acids. Trimming took 0 bases from V and 0 from J, leaving 7 bases between them. The CDR3 loop is CASSQDRPSTDTQYF. The CDR3 nucleotides are TGCGCCAGCAGCCAAGATCGGCCAAGCACAGATACGCAGTATTTT.

On this clone: One end of the junction does not line up with germline, which may come from a read error. Within the sample, other DNA sequences also encode this same CDR3. The V gene is TRBV10-3, the J gene TRBJ2-7; D is perhaps TRBD1 (5 bases). The germline CDR1 and CDR2 sequences are ENHRY and SYGVKD. CDR3 length: 15 amino acids. The CDR3 bases are TGTGCCATCAGTGAGTCCAATCAGGGCCGTGGCGAGCAGTACTTT. This sequence encodes CAISESNQGRGEQYF.

This chain links TRBV4-2 with TRBJ2-1, with D possibly being TRBD2 (6 bases). CDR3 length: 15 residues. CDR1 and CDR2 from the germline V gene are LGHNA and YNFKEQ. The V and J ends lost 2 bases and 5 bases respectively, with 13 bases between them. The CDR3 nucleotides read TGTGCCAGCAGCCAATTTGCGGGGCCCGACAATGAGCAGTTCTTC. It yields the protein CASSQFAGPDNEQFF.

The J gene is TRBJ1-5, the V gene TRBV28; the match to TRBD1 covers 11 bases. The CDR3 sequence is 19 residues long. Germline CDR1 is MDHEN and CDR2 is SYDVKM. Trimming at V came to 3 bases and at J to 4 bases, leaving 14 bases not matched to a gene. The CDR3 nucleotides are TGTGCCAGCAGTTTGGAGATGGGGGGACAGGGGGTCGGGAATCAGCCCCAGCATTTT. Protein sequence: CASSLEMGGQGVGNQPQHF.

The rearrangement links TRBV4-2 to TRBJ1-4; no clear D. The CDR3 sequence is 16 residues long. The germline V gene has CDR1 LGHNA and CDR2 YNFKEQ. V lost 1 base and J lost 1, with 10 bases in between. The CDR3 sequence: CASSQVGFQTNEKLFF. The CDR3 DNA reads TGTGCCAGCAGCCAAGTAGGCTTCCAAACTAATGAAAAACTGTTTTTT.

The chain joins TRBV5-1 to TRBJ2-3; 7 bases agree with TRBD2. Trimming took 0 bases from V and 2 from J; bases not matched to a gene: 6. CDR1 and CDR2 (germline): SGHRS, YFSETQ. There are 16 residues in the CDR3. The chain's CDR3 is CASSLALAGDTDTQYF. Written as DNA, the CDR3 is TGCGCCAGCAGCTTGGCCTTGGCGGGAGACACAGATACGCAGTATTTT. Based on the CDR3 plus reference TRBV5-1 and TRBJ2-3, the full variable domain is KAGVTQTPRYLIKTRGQQVTLSCSPISGHRSVSWYQQTPGQGLQFLFEYFSETQRNKGNFPGRFSGRQFSNSRSEMNVSTLELGDSALYLCASSLALAGDTDTQYFGPGTRLTVL.

This clone was recorded a few times. V usage is TRBV6-5 and J usage is TRBJ1-6; D is unclear. From germline, CDR1 is MNHEY and CDR2 SVGAGI. V was clipped by 6 bases and J by 8 bases, with 11 bases between them. The CDR3 runs 13 residues. This CDR3 is CASRSSIDSPLHF. Written as DNA, the CDR3 is TGTGCCAGCAGGTCGTCTATAGATTCACCCCTCCACTTT.

The chain has TRBV7-2 and TRBJ1-3, with a tentative D call TRBD1 (6 bases). Germline V CDR1 and CDR2: SGHTA, FQGNSA. The V end was cut by 5 bases, the J end by 1 base, with 9 bases between. This CDR3 contains 14 residues. CDR3 in DNA: TGTGCCAGCAGCAGAGGGGGGTCTGGAAACACCATATATTTT. Amino acids: CASSRGGSGNTIYF. The full variable domain, in which reference TRBV7-2 and TRBJ1-3 provide the parts outside the CDR3, is GAGVSQSPSNKVTEKGKDVELRCDPISGHTALYWYRQSLGQGLEFLIYFQGNSAPDKSGLPSDRFSAERTGGSVSTLTIQRTQQEDSAVYLCASSRGGSGNTIYFGEGSWLTVV.

This clone was seen only a few times. V usage is TRBV28 and J usage is TRBJ1-5; perhaps TRBD1 as D (5 bases). V was shortened by 6 bases and J by 4 bases, with 16 bases between the two germline ends. From germline, CDR1 is MDHEN and CDR2 SYDVKM. The CDR3 extends over 15 amino acids. CDR3 sequence reads: CASRSWQGPNQPQHF. The CDR3 DNA follows: TGTGCCAGCAGATCATGGCAGGGACCAAATCAGCCCCAGCATTTT.

The DNA for the CDR3 is TGTGCCAGCAGTGAGGTATCAGGTAGGGATCAGCCCCAGCATTTT. Protein product: CASSEVSGRDQPQHF. The gene calls are TRBV2 and TRBJ1-5; D not certain. Germline V gene sequence: CDR1 SNHLY, CDR2 FYNNEI. Trimming took 3 bases from V and 5 from J, leaving 14 bases between them. This CDR3 comprises 15 residues.

This clone has just one count. The CDR3 sequence: CASRTGSGTEAFF. As DNA, the CDR3 is TGTGCCAGCAGGACAGGGTCCGGCACTGAAGCTTTCTTT. The chain carries TRBV7-6 and TRBJ1-1; TRBD1 aligns across 7 bases. Germline loops: CDR1 SGHVS, CDR2 FNYEAQ. With V trimmed by 6 bases and J by 4 bases, 5 bases remained unmatched. The CDR3 has 13 residues.

This sequence joins TRBV7-3 and TRBJ2-1; 12 nucleotides match TRBD2. The CDR3 sequence is 15 residues long. After removal of 4 bases from V and 6 bases from J, the junction contained 4 bases not matched to a gene. Germline V gene lookup returns CDR1 SGHTA and CDR2 FQGTGA. The CDR3, as DNA: TGTGCCAGCAGCTATCTAGCGGGAGGGGTCAATGAGCAGTTCTTC. Translated, it gives CASSYLAGGVNEQFF.

This clone was counted only a few times. The genes are TRBV2 and TRBJ2-5, with no clear D. Germline assignment: CDR1 SNHLY and CDR2 FYNNEI. V lost 7 bases to trimming and J lost 4 bases, with 10 bases between them. The CDR3 totals 12 residues. The CDR3 nucleotides are TGTGCCAGCACTCAGTGGCCAGAGACCCAGTACTTC. This codes for CASTQWPETQYF.

The J gene is TRBJ1-3, the V gene TRBV18; D is undetermined. This CDR3 contains 12 residues. V was clipped by 4 bases and J by 1 base, with 2 bases between them. CDR1 KGHSH and CDR2 LQKENI come from the germline V gene. The CDR3 protein is CASSQSGNTIYF. In nucleotides, the CDR3 is TGTGCCAGCTCACAATCTGGAAACACCATATATTTT. Full variable domain (rest looked up from reference TRBV18 and TRBJ1-3): NAGVMQNPRHLVRRRGQEARLRCSPMKGHSHVYWYRQLPEEGLKFMVYLQKENIIDESGMPKERFSAEFPKEGPSILRIQQVVRGDSAAYFCASSQSGNTIYFGEGSWLTVV.

The chain couples TRBV27 to TRBJ1-2, with D tentatively TRBD1 (5 bases). The CDR3 has 14 residues. V gave up 2 bases and J gave up 2 bases, with 9 bases separating them. Germline values: CDR1 MNHEY, CDR2 SMNVEV (reference sequence). The CDR3 reads CASSLQGPNYGYTF. The CDR3 bases are TGTGCCAGCAGTTTACAGGGACCCAACTATGGCTACACCTTC.

This rearrangement joins TRBV29-1 to TRBJ1-5; D is ambiguous. The CDR3 length is 12 residues. The V gene's germline CDR1 is SQVTM and CDR2 ANQGSEA. Trimming removed 6 bases at V and 1 base at J, with 7 bases between. For the CDR3, the DNA is TGCAGCGTCACGGACAGCAATCAGCCCCAGCATTTT. As protein: CSVTDSNQPQHF.

The chain couples TRBV28 to TRBJ2-7; D call uncertain. The CDR3 extends over 13 amino acids. Germline V gene lookup returns CDR1 MDHEN and CDR2 SYDVKM. The V end lost 2 bases, the J end lost 3 bases, and 8 bases lay between the germline ends. The CDR3 loop reads CASSLRHRYEQYF. The CDR3 DNA is TGTGCCAGCAGTTTAAGACACCGCTACGAGCAGTACTTC.

The chain uses TRBV27 and TRBJ2-2, with D possibly TRBD2 on 7 matching bases. The germline CDR1 and CDR2 sequences are MNHEY and SMNVEV (reference sequence). Trimming pared 7 bases from V and 1 base from J, leaving 13 bases between. CDR3 length equals 15 residues. The DNA of the CDR3 is TGTGCCAGCAAACGGGGGGCGCTGAACACCGGGGAGCTGTTTTTT. This gives the protein CASKRGALNTGELFF.

Notes on this clone: The identical CDR3 is also encoded by other nucleotide sequences in the sample. J is TRBJ1-4 and V is TRBV28; no firm D call. CDR1 is MDHEN and CDR2 is SYDVKM in the germline V gene. V was pared by 3 bases and J by 10 bases, with 6 bases between. The CDR3 runs to 11 residues. In DNA, the CDR3 is TGTGCCAGCAGTTTGAGGGTAAAACTGTTTTTT. The encoded protein is CASSLRVKLFF.

V usage is TRBV5-1 and J usage is TRBJ1-4, with 9 bases aligning to TRBD1. J gave up 3 bases and V 5 bases, and 2 bases lay outside the gene matches. The germline gives CDR1 SGHRS, CDR2 YFSETQ. This CDR3 contains 14 residues. CDR3 sequence (DNA): TGCGCCAGCAGGGGACAGGGAGCTAATGAAAAACTGTTTTTT. Its translation: CASRGQGANEKLFF.

CDR3 loop: CASSIDRGYFSDTYSNQPQHF. In DNA form, the CDR3 reads TGTGCCAGTAGTATAGACAGGGGTTATTTTTCGGACACTTATAGCAATCAGCCCCAGCATTTT. The chain recombines TRBV19 with TRBJ1-5; D possibly corresponds to TRBD1 (6 bases). CDR1 LNHDA and CDR2 SQIVND come from the germline V gene (reference sequence). The CDR3 extends over 21 amino acids. V lost 0 bases and J 0 bases, leaving 24 bases between the germline ends.

The J gene is TRBJ2-3, the V gene TRBV5-1; TRBD2 might be the D (6 bases). V lost 6 bases and J lost 0, with 8 bases in between. Germline-derived CDR1 and CDR2 are SGHRS and YFSETQ. The CDR3 loop spans 13 amino acids. This CDR3 reads CASTSGSTDTQYF. For the CDR3, the DNA is TGCGCCAGCACGAGCGGGAGCACAGATACGCAGTATTTT. The entire variable domain, with the rest obtained from reference TRBV5-1 and TRBJ2-3, is as follows: KAGVTQTPRYLIKTRGQQVTLSCSPISGHRSVSWYQQTPGQGLQFLFEYFSETQRNKGNFPGRFSGRQFSNSRSEMNVSTLELGDSALYLCASTSGSTDTQYFGPGTRLTVL.

V gene TRBV4-1 combines with J gene TRBJ2-3, with no clear D. Germline V gene sequence: CDR1 MGHRA, CDR2 YSYEKL. CDR3 length: 12 amino acids. V was trimmed by 4 bases and J by 6 bases, leaving 8 bases between them. This chain's CDR3 is CASSRTMDTQYF. In DNA, the CDR3 is TGCGCCAGCAGCCGCACGATGGATACGCAGTATTTT.

This clone has only a few counts. This chain connects TRBV4-2 to TRBJ1-2, with unresolved D. The CDR3 consists of 13 residues. Germline CDR1 reads LGHNA; CDR2 reads YNFKEQ. The V end was cut by 0 bases, the J end by 6 bases, with 8 bases between. The CDR3 sequence is CASSQDSGDGYTF. The CDR3 nucleotides read TGTGCCAGCAGCCAAGATTCTGGAGATGGCTACACCTTC.

This rearrangement joins TRBV28 to TRBJ1-4; no clear D. Trimming pared 11 bases from V and 4 bases from J, leaving 8 bases between. The CDR3 totals 11 residues. Germline-derived CDR1 and CDR2 are MDHEN and SYDVKM. CDR3 protein: CASGLNEKLFF. The CDR3 DNA sequence: TGTGCCTCGGGTCTTAATGAAAAACTGTTTTTT. Together with reference TRBV28 and TRBJ1-4, the CDR3 gives the full variable domain: DVKVTQSSRYLVKRTGEKVFLECVQDMDHENMFWYRQDPGLGLRLIYFSYDVKMKEKGDIPEGYSVSREKKERFSLILESASTNQTSMYLCASGLNEKLFFGSGTQLSVL.

This clone has only a few counts. The V gene is TRBV5-1, the J gene TRBJ2-3; no firm D call. V lost 0 bases and J lost 0, with 8 bases in between. Germline CDR1 and CDR2: SGHRS and YFSETQ. The CDR3 is 15 amino acids. The CDR3 here is CASSLVPDSTDTQYF. The DNA of the CDR3 is TGCGCCAGCAGCTTGGTTCCTGATAGCACAGATACGCAGTATTTT. Supplemented by reference TRBV5-1 and TRBJ2-3, the full variable domain reads KAGVTQTPRYLIKTRGQQVTLSCSPISGHRSVSWYQQTPGQGLQFLFEYFSETQRNKGNFPGRFSGRQFSNSRSEMNVSTLELGDSALYLCASSLVPDSTDTQYFGPGTRLTVL.

The V and J genes are TRBV7-9 and TRBJ1-4, with D tentatively TRBD1 (5 bases). The V gene lost 5 bases and the J gene lost 7 bases, with 14 bases spanning the gap. The CDR3 is 14 residues long. Germline values: CDR1 SEHNR, CDR2 FQNEAQ (reference sequence). CDR3 DNA: TGTGCCAGCAGCCACCGGGACCATGTTGAAAAACTGTTTTTT. Translated, it gives CASSHRDHVEKLFF.

The rearrangement joins TRBV7-2 to TRBJ2-7; 7 bases match TRBD1. The CDR3 is 14 residues long. Germline-derived CDR1 and CDR2 are SGHTA and FQGNSA. V shed 0 bases and J 3 bases; nucleotides not matched to a gene: 2. The CDR3 DNA follows: TGTGCCAGCAGCTTAGCGGCAGGGGGCTACGAGCAGTACTTC. Its protein product is CASSLAAGGYEQYF.

This sequence joins TRBV5-1 and TRBJ2-5, with D possibly TRBD2 on 6 matching bases. V shed 1 base and J shed 5 bases, with 12 bases lying between them. The CDR3 contains 14 residues. Germline CDR1 is SGHRS and CDR2 is YFSETQ. CDR3 DNA sequence: TGCGCCAGCAGCTTGTTGGAGGGGTGGGAGACCCAGTACTTC. It translates to CASSLLEGWETQYF.